This T cell receptor (beta chain) derives from a study of human T cells and chemical hapten exposure. Study at large: Small volume differences among pooled libraries mainly caused per-sample TCR yield variation.

This CDR3 is built from 12 residues. Trimming left V 5 bases short and J 4 bases short, with 6 bases between. Time point denoted: patch test 2, 6 weeks after DPC sensitization. Treatment reported: therapeutic diphenylcyclopropenone sensitization with weekly scalp DPC. Alopecia patients between 18 and 70 years old and suitable for DPC were used as donors. MiXCR was run by TCRdb on the RACE reads, yielding one entry per CDR3 protein. This repertoire shows about 100,000 distinct CDR3 sequences, about an eighth found once; its top ten account for around 3%. Regarding the study as a whole: It was expanded TCRs that formed significantly more large CDR3 similarity clusters than controls did.

In the case of this clonotype: What it recognizes is unknown.

The rearrangement uses TRBV12-3 or TRBV12-4 and TRBJ1-3, with D unclear. Source: whole blood, taken in connection with sensitization to the hapten diphenylcyclopropenone (DPC). The clonotype was recovered from a woman between 40 and 55 years old with alopecia areata. Some clones in this sample may be carry-over from other donors' samples. In DNA, the CDR3 is TGTGCCAGCAGTCCTATAGGAAACACCATATATTTT. Protein: CASSPIGNTIYF.